This is a list of T cell receptor beta chains from one sample in a study of PD-L1 blockade in urothelial cancer. Clones were read by immunoSEQ multiplex PCR, and TCRdb kept only the in-frame ones, dropping some. The sample consists of some 45,000 clones, about 91% of them appearing once. The sample in question was PBMCs, obtained around atezolizumab (anti-PD-L1) treatment. The source of these receptors is a man of 80 years or more with urothelial cancer. Each CDR3 is given without its conserved first and last residue. Clone size appears in some rows only: once, few, many, or a class for an expanded clone.

abundance: NA
j_gene: TRBJ2-2
v_gene: TRBV19
CDR3aa: ASSILGLAGGTGELF

abundance: NA
j_gene: TRBJ2-1
v_gene: TRBV12-5
CDR3aa: ASAAREWNEQF

abundance: few
j_gene: TRBJ2-7
v_gene: TRBV19
CDR3aa: ASRKSSGDTYEQY

abundance: once
j_gene: TRBJ1-6
v_gene: TRBV11-2
CDR3aa: ASRSTGWSPLH

abundance: few
j_gene: TRBJ2-2
v_gene: TRBV5-5
CDR3aa: ASSSGTGGNTGELF

abundance: NA
j_gene: TRBJ1-5
v_gene: TRBV7-2
CDR3aa: ASSLRGGVKPQH

abundance: NA
j_gene: TRBJ1-1
v_gene: TRBV9
CDR3aa: ASSVGPGTEAF

abundance: NA
j_gene: TRBJ2-7
v_gene: TRBV14
CDR3aa: ASSRGTSGSYEQY

abundance: once
j_gene: TRBJ1-1
v_gene: TRBV6-5
CDR3aa: ASSYGGGRDTEAF

abundance: NA
j_gene: TRBJ2-1
v_gene: TRBV6-1
CDR3aa: ASSVKQHGFQMTHNEQF

abundance: NA
j_gene: TRBJ1-1
v_gene: TRBV18
CDR3aa: ASSRDRGLNTEAF

abundance: NA
j_gene: TRBJ2-7
v_gene: TRBV25-1
CDR3aa: ATSDPAAEQY

abundance: NA
j_gene: TRBJ2-5
v_gene: TRBV11-2
CDR3aa: ASSPNNQQETQY

abundance: NA
j_gene: TRBJ1-4
v_gene: TRBV18
CDR3aa: ASSPDRVANEKLF

abundance: NA
j_gene: TRBJ2-7
v_gene: TRBV7-8
CDR3aa: ASSTPLGPRNEQY

abundance: NA
j_gene: TRBJ1-3
v_gene: TRBV4-3
CDR3aa: ASSLGGNSETYSGNTIY

abundance: NA
j_gene: TRBJ2-5
v_gene: TRBV5-1
CDR3aa: ASSFRAGAEETQY

abundance: NA
j_gene: TRBJ2-2
v_gene: TRBV30
CDR3aa: AWSIRDSDTGELF

abundance: NA
j_gene: TRBJ2-2
v_gene: TRBV19
CDR3aa: ASRTGTGTGELF

abundance: NA
j_gene: TRBJ2-2
v_gene: TRBV6-6
CDR3aa: ASMKGANTGELF

abundance: NA
j_gene: TRBJ2-5
v_gene: TRBV11-2
CDR3aa: ASSGDRGETQY

abundance: few
j_gene: TRBJ1-2
v_gene: TRBV6-1
CDR3aa: ASSEWGTTGHYGYT

abundance: NA
j_gene: TRBJ2-3
v_gene: TRBV5-1
CDR3aa: ASSSSGTGGNTQY

abundance: once
j_gene: TRBJ1-3
v_gene: TRBV5-6
CDR3aa: ASSSRHGTASTIY

abundance: NA
j_gene: TRBJ2-1
v_gene: TRBV29-1
CDR3aa: SVEVRVGVYNEQF

abundance: NA
j_gene: TRBJ2-3
v_gene: TRBV19
CDR3aa: ASRRETRTSTDTQY

abundance: NA
j_gene: TRBJ2-7
v_gene: TRBV19
CDR3aa: ASSIQAGWYEQY

abundance: NA
j_gene: TRBJ2-5
v_gene: TRBV30
CDR3aa: AWAPGLQETQY

abundance: NA
j_gene: TRBJ2-3
v_gene: TRBV29-1
CDR3aa: SVESTGGFGTQY

abundance: NA
j_gene: TRBJ2-1
v_gene: TRBV7-8
CDR3aa: ASSLVYGLAGGYYEQF

abundance: NA
j_gene: TRBJ1-2
v_gene: TRBV27
CDR3aa: ASSYRDRKDGYT

abundance: once
j_gene: TRBJ1-2
v_gene: TRBV6-5
CDR3aa: ASSYSLNYGYT

abundance: NA
j_gene: TRBJ2-7
v_gene: TRBV15
CDR3aa: ATSRDAGSYEQY